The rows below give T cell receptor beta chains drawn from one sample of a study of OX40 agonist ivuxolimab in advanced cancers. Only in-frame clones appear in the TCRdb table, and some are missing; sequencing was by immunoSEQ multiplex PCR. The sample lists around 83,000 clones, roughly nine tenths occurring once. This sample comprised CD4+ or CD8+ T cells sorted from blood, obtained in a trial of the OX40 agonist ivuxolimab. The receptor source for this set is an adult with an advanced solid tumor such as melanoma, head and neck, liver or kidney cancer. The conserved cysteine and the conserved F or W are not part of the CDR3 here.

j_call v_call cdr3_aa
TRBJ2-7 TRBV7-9 ASSLRGTGKGEQY
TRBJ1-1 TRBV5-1 ASSTGTANTEAF
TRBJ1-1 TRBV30 AWATVNTEAF
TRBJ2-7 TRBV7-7 ASSSGQEDSYEQY
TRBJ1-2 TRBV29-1 SVARGSYGYT
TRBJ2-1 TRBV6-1 ASSEALSSYNEQF
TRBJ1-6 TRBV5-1 ASSLQGAYNSPLH
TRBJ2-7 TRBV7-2 ASSLGQTEQY
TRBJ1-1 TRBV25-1 ASSLQGNTEAF
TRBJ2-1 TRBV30 ALRHQLSEQF
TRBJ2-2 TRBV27 ASSAGALNTGELF
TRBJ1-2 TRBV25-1 ASSESSAGSHYGYT
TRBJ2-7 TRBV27 ASSFGYPYEQY
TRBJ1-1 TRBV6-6 ASQDMGRPNTEAF
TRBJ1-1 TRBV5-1 ASSFAGTENTEAF
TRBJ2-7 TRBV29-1 SVDEDSSSYEQY
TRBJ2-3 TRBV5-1 ASSLVPGQGWGDTQY
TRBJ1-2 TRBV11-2 ASSLSLTYGYT
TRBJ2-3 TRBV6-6 ASSSTDTQY
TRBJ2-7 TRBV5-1 ASSLGWAGSSYEQY
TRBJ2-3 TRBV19 ASRGTSERRDTQY
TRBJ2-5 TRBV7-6 ASSDGVQETQY
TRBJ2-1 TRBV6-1 ASSPRDRGNEQF
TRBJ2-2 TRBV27 ATTWQGGGGGELF
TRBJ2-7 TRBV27 ASSDPPLYEQY
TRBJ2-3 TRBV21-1 ASTLGDRVTDTQY
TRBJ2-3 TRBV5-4 ASSLDGDTQY
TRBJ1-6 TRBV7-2 ASSLGLGQTH
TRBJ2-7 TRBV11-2 ASSLAGIGLPSYEQY
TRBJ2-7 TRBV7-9 ASSSGQGDYEQY
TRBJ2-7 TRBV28 ASISQGQESYEQY
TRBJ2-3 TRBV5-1 ASRISRDGDTQY
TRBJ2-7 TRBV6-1 ASSSPGNPSWEQY
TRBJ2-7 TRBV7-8 ASSQIGQGAYEQY
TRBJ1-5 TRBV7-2 ASSLLGGDQPQH
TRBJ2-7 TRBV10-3 ATGTSGSYEQY
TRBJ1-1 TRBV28 ASIGRDNTEAF
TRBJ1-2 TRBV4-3 ASSQDTAETNYGYT
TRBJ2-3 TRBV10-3 AIREPVGQGLDTQY
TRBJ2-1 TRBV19 ASSVRVGFYNEQF
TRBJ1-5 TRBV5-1 ASSQGGGNQPQH
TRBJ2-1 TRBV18 ASSLSYGTASYNEQF
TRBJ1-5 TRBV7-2 ASSHGDRVRNQPQH
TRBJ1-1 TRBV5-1 ASSLGVRTEAF
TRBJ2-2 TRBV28 ASAPGGLAGTAGELF
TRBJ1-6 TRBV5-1 ASSLSGQGHSPLH
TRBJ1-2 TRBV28 ASRPPASGGVYGYT
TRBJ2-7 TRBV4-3 ASSKGQGGEQY
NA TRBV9 ASSVAGGSEQY
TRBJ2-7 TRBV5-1 ASSFLGVEEGLEQY
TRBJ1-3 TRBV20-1 SARDGNTIY